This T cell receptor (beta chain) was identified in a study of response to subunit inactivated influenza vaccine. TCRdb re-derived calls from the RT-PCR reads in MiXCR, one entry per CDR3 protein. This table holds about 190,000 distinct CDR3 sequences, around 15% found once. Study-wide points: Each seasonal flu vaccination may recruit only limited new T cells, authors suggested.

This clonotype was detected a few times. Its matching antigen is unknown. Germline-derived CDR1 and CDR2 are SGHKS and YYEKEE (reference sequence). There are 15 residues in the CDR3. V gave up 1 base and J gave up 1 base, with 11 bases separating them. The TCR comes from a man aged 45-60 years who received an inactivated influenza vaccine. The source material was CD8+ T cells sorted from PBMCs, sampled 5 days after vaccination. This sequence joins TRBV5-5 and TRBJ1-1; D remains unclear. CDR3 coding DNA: TGTGCCAGCAGCTTGTCCATGGGTAGGAACACTGAAGCTTTCTTT. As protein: CASSLSMGRNTEAFF.